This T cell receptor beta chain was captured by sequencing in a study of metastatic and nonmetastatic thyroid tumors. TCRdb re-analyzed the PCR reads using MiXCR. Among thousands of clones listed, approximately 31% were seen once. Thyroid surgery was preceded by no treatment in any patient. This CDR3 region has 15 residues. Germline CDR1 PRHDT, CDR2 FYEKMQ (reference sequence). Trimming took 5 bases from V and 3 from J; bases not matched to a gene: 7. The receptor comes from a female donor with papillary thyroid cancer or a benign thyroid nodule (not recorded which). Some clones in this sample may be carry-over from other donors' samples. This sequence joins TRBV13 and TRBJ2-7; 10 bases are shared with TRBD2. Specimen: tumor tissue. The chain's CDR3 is CASSRKREGLYEQYF. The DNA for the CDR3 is TGTGCCAGCAGCCGTAAGCGGGAGGGCCTCTACGAGCAGTACTTC.